The present TCR beta chain was sequenced within a study of shared clonotypes between healthy human individuals. The assay was immunoSEQ multiplex PCR, and TCRdb's table has in-frame clones only and misses some. The table has some 690,000 clones, about 92% seen once. Comments on this clone: Because the CDR3 is missing its conserved closing phenylalanine or tryptophan, this is likely a read error. The DNA is left out, because the CDR3 cannot be placed on it with certainty; the CDR3 is given as TCRdb lists it.

The germline gives CDR1 KGHSH, CDR2 LQKENI. The CDR3 extends over 13 residues, inclusive of both ends. This receptor was taken from a man between 18 and 35 years old in good health. Some clones in this sample may be carry-over from other donors' samples. This chain joins TRBV18 and TRBJ2-7; the table gives TRBD1 as D, unverified against the DNA. Sequences were obtained from memory CD8+ T cells from PBMCs. The subset is: CD45RO+ cells pooled with CCR7-negative TemRA cells. The CDR3 region is CASSPPPGAFSSL.